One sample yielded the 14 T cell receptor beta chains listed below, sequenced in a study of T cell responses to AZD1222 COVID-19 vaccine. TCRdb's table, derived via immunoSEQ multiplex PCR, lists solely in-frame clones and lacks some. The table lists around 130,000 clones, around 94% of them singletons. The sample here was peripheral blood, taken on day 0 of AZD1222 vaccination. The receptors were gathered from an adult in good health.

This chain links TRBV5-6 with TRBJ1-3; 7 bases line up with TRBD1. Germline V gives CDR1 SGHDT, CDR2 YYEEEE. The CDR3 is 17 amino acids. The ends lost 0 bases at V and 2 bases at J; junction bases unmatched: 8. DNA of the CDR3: TGTGCCAGCAGCTTGGTAGCCCACACAGGGGCTGGAAACACCATATATTTT. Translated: CASSLVAHTGAGNTIYF. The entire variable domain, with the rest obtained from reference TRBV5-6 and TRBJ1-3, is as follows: DAGVTQSPTHLIKTRGQQVTLRCSPKSGHDTVSWYQQALGQGPQFIFQYYEEEERQRGNFPDRFSGHQFPNYSSELNVNALLLGDSALYLCASSLVAHTGAGNTIYFGEGSWLTVV.

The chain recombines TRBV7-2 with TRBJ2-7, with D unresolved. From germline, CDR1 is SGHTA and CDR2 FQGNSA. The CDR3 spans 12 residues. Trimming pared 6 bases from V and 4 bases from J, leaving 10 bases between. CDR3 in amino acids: CASSNLPYEQYF. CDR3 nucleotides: TGTGCCAGCAGTAACTTACCATACGAGCAGTACTTC. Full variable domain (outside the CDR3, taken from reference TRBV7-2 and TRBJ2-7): GAGVSQSPSNKVTEKGKDVELRCDPISGHTALYWYRQSLGQGLEFLIYFQGNSAPDKSGLPSDRFSAERTGGSVSTLTIQRTQQEDSAVYLCASSNLPYEQYFGPGTRLTVT.

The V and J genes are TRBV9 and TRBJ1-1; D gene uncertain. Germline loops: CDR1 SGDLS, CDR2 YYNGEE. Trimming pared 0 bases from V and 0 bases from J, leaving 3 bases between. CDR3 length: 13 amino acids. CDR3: CASSVGMNTEAFF. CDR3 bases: TGTGCCAGCAGCGTAGGGATGAACACTGAAGCTTTCTTT.

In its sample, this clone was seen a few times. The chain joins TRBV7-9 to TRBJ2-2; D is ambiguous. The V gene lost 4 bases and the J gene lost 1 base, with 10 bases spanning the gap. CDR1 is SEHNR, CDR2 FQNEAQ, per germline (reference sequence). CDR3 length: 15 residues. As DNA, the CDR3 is TGTGCCAGCAGCTCCCTTCGGCAGAACACCGGGGAGCTGTTTTTT. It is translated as CASSSLRQNTGELFF.

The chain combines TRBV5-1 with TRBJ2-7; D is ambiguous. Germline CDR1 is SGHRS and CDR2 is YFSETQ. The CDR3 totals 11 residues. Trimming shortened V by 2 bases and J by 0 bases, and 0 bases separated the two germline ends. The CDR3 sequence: CASSFSYEQYF. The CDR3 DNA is TGCGCCAGCAGCTTCTCCTACGAGCAGTACTTC.

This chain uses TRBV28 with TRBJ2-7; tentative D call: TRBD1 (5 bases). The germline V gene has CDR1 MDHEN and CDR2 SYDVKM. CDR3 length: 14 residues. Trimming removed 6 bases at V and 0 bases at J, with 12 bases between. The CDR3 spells CASSRQTSSYEQYF. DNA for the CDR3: TGTGCCAGCAGCCGACAGACCAGCTCCTACGAGCAGTACTTC.

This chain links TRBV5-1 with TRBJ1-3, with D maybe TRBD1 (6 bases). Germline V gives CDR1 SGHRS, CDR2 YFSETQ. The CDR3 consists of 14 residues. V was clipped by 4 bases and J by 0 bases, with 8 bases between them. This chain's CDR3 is CASSLDSSGNTIYF. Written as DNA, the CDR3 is TGCGCCAGCAGCCTGGACAGCTCTGGAAACACCATATATTTT.

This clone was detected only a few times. In nucleotides, the CDR3 is TGTGCCAGCAGTAGTCCTAGGGCCGGGGAGCTGTTTTTT. It yields the protein CASSSPRAGELFF. The V and J genes are TRBV2 and TRBJ2-2; D gene uncertain. The CDR3 runs 13 residues. Germline CDR1 reads SNHLY; CDR2 reads FYNNEI. Trimming took 5 bases from V and 6 from J, leaving 10 bases between them. Drawing the rest from reference TRBV2 and TRBJ2-2, the complete variable domain is EPEVTQTPSHQVTQMGQEVILRCVPISNHLYFYWYRQILGQKVEFLVSFYNNEISEKSEIFDDQFSVERPDGSNFTLKIRSTKLEDSAMYFCASSSPRAGELFFGEGSRLTVL.

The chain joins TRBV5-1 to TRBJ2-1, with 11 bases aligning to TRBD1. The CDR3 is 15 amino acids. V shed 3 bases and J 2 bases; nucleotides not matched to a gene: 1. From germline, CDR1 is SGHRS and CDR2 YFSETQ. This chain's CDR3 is CASSSGQGAYNEQFF. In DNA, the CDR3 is TGCGCCAGCAGCTCGGGACAGGGGGCCTACAATGAGCAGTTCTTC.

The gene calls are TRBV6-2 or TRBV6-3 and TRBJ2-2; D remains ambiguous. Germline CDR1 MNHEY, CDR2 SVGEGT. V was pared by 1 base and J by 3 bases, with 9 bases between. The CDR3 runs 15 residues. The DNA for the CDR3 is TGTGCCAGCAGTTACTTCTCTGGGTACACCGGGGAGCTGTTTTTT. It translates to CASSYFSGYTGELFF.

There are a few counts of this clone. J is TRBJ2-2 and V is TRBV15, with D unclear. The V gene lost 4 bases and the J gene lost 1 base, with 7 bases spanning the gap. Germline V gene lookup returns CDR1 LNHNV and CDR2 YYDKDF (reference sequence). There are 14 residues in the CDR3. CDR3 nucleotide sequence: TGTGCCACCAGCACGCCAGAGAACACCGGGGAGCTGTTTTTT. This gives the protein CATSTPENTGELFF.

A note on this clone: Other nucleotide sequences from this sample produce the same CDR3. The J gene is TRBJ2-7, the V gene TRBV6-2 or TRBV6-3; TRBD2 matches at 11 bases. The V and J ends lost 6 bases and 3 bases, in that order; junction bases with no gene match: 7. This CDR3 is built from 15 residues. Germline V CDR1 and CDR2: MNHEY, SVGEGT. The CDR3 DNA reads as TGTGCCAGCAGCGCGGGGACTAGCGGATTCTACGAGCAGTACTTC. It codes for CASSAGTSGFYEQYF.

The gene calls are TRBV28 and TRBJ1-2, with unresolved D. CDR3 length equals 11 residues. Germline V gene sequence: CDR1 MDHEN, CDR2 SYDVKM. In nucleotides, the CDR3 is TGTGCGCTCGAAACTAACTATGGCTACACCTTC. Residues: CALETNYGYTF.

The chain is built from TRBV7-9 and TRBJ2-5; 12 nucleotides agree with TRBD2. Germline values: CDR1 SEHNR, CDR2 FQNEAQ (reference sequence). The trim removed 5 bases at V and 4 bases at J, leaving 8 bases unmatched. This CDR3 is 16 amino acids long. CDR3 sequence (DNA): TGTGCCAGCAGCACCAGACTAGCGGGGGCTTCAGAGACCCAGTACTTC. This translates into CASSTRLAGASETQYF.